This T cell receptor (beta chain) was documented in a study of blood T cell repertoires in COVID-19. Study-wide background: T cells, B-cell-depleted T cells, or PBMCs supplied cDNA or gDNA.

The study recruited people aged about 18 to 95 years across approximately 23 US areas. Categorization into cohorts depended on clinical history that participants reported. Symptom resolution, clearance, or two negative PCRs marked the recovered donors of Cohort 3. This clone came up once. The junction had 10 bases not matched to a gene; V was cut back by 5 bases and J by 1 base. The CDR3 is 17 residues long. The germline gives CDR1 MNHEY, CDR2 SVGEGT. Only in-frame clones appear in the TCRdb table, and some are missing; sequencing was by immunoSEQ multiplex PCR. The table shows about 250,000 clones, with approximately 90% occurring only once.

V is TRBV6-2 or TRBV6-3 and J is TRBJ2-3, with 9 positions matching TRBD2. Sequencing was performed on PBMCs or T cells enriched from blood (not recorded which). The source of this sequence is a middle-aged man who had recovered from COVID-19. The CDR3 DNA follows: TGTGCCAGCAGTACTTACGGTAGACTAGCGGGCACAGATACGCAGTATTTT. It specifies CASSTYGRLAGTDTQYF.